The present TCR beta chain was sequenced within a study of blood T cell repertoires in COVID-19. Background on the study: Acute and convalescent COVID-19 specimens originated in the United States, Italy and Spain. In each case, the material was cDNA or gDNA derived from T cells, B-cell-depleted T cells, or PBMCs.

This clone was seen a single time. Authors' data handling: Estimation of nucleated cell counts was performed using reference gene primer amplification. Here immunoSEQ multiplex PCR was the method, and the copy in TCRdb shows in-frame clones only, minus some. V, J and clone size derive from that table, while D and trimming were established from the DNA sequence. The table lists 180,000 or so clones, 90% of them singletons, with about 0.66% in the top ten. V was cut by 5 bases and J by 3 bases, with 16 bases left in between. Germline CDR1 SGHVS, CDR2 FQNEAQ. This CDR3 contains 15 residues. Sample: peripheral blood. The clonotype comes from a man aged 45-65 years with acute or convalescent COVID-19. The chain has TRBV7-8 and TRBJ1-1; D possibly corresponds to TRBD1 (6 bases). This CDR3 is CASSANRAGDTEAFF. Here the CDR3 DNA reads TGTGCCAGCAGCGCTAACAGGGCTGGAGACACTGAAGCTTTCTTT. Together with reference TRBV7-8 and TRBJ1-1, the CDR3 gives the full variable domain: GAGVSQSPRYKVAKRGQDVALRCDPISGHVSLFWYQQALGQGPEFLTYFQNEAQLDKSGLPSDRFFAERPEGSVSTLKIQRTQQEDSAVYLCASSANRAGDTEAFFGQGTRLTVV.